Each of the 32 T cell receptor beta chains below was sequenced from the same sample in a study of blood T cells in healthy people across ages. Then a second PCR, running about 6 to 12 cycles, was carried out with a sample-barcoded 5' primer and a J-beta primer mix. TCRdb re-derived calls from the 5' RACE reads in MiXCR, one entry per CDR3 protein. The data contain about 830,000 distinct CDR3 sequences, approximately 65% of them singletons. The specimen sequenced was blood. All receptors come from a man aged 25 to 40 in good health.

This clonotype turned up a few times. The chain combines TRBV5-1 with TRBJ1-1; D uncertain. Germline-derived CDR1 and CDR2 are SGHRS and YFSETQ. With 0 bases removed from V and 4 bases from J, the gap between germline ends came to 13 bases. The CDR3 extends over 15 amino acids. CDR3 sequence: CASSLVGTLPTEAFF. CDR3 nucleotide sequence: TGCGCCAGCAGCTTGGTAGGCACCTTGCCCACTGAAGCTTTCTTT.

The chain uses TRBV4-3 and TRBJ2-5, with 8 positions matching TRBD2. The CDR3 consists of 17 residues. With V trimmed by 7 bases and J by 0 bases, 13 bases remained unmatched. From germline, CDR1 is LGHNA and CDR2 YSLEER. The CDR3 loop is CASNPHGREGNQETQYF. CDR3 nucleotide sequence: TGCGCCAGCAACCCCCACGGCCGGGAGGGAAACCAAGAGACCCAGTACTTC.

This clonotype was observed once. V gene TRBV28 combines with J gene TRBJ2-4; D possibly corresponds to TRBD1 (5 bases). The end of the DNA aligns better with TRBJ2-7, so the J call may be wrong. Germline-derived CDR1 and CDR2 are MDHEN and SYDVKM. The CDR3 runs to 13 residues. Written as DNA, the CDR3 is TGTGCCAGCAGTCCCCTGTATGACAGCGAGCAGTACTTC. It is translated as CASSPLYDSEQYF.

The V gene is TRBV2, the J gene TRBJ2-1; D gene uncertain. CDR3 length equals 13 residues. With 11 bases removed from V and 8 bases from J, the gap between germline ends came to 19 bases. Germline V gene data show CDR1 as SNHLY and CDR2 as FYNNEI. For the CDR3, the DNA is TGTGCCGCCCTGCGCAGGAAAGTAGATGAGCAGTTCTTC. This translates into CAALRRKVDEQFF.

There are a few counts of this clonotype. The chain couples TRBV4-3 to TRBJ2-5; 10 bases fit TRBD2. Germline trimming cut 0 bases from V and 0 bases from J; bases unmatched to any gene: 7. Germline V gene lookup returns CDR1 LGHNA and CDR2 YSLEER. There are 18 residues in the CDR3. The CDR3 loop reads CASSQDLVAGGYQETQYF. In DNA form, the CDR3 reads TGCGCCAGCAGCCAAGATCTGGTAGCGGGGGGTTACCAAGAGACCCAGTACTTC.

V usage is TRBV5-5 and J usage is TRBJ2-3, with D perhaps being TRBD1 or TRBD2 (5 bases each). Trimming removed 5 bases at V and 5 bases at J, with 21 bases between. Per germline, CDR1 SGHKS and CDR2 YYEKEE (reference sequence). The CDR3 is 16 amino acids. In nucleotides, the CDR3 is TGTGCCAGCAGTTCCGGTCGGGGCGGGTTGGGAGATACGCAGTATTTT. Protein sequence: CASSSGRGGLGDTQYF.

The chain recombines TRBV29-1 with TRBJ2-1; D might be TRBD2 (7 bases). Trimming took off 7 bases at V and 9 bases at J, with 28 bases between the two ends. This CDR3 is built from 16 residues. Germline V CDR1 and CDR2: SQVTM, ANQGSEA. The CDR3 spells CSGSRDKGGEDIEQFF. CDR3 bases: TGCAGCGGGAGCCGGGACAAGGGAGGGGAGGACATTGAGCAGTTCTTC.

This clonotype appeared once. V and J are TRBV4-3 and TRBJ2-1; D may be TRBD2 (5 bases). The germline V and J ends were trimmed by 8 bases and 5 bases, with 13 bases remaining between them. This CDR3 contains 13 residues. CDR1 LGHNA and CDR2 YSLEER come from the germline V gene. This CDR3 is CASGPAGDNEQFF. CDR3 in DNA: TGCGCCAGCGGCCCTGCCGGGGACAATGAGCAGTTCTTC.

Comment on this clonotype: This may arise from a read error, as a much more abundant clone is one base away. The chain is built from TRBV28 and TRBJ2-4, with D perhaps TRBD1 or TRBD2 (6 bases each). The J call is doubtful: the DNA matches TRBJ2-7 better. CDR1 and CDR2 (germline): MDHEN, SYDVKM. This CDR3 has 15 residues. The CDR3 nucleotides are TGTGCCAGCAGTTCTCATAAGGGGGGCAAGGACGAGCAGTACTTC. It is translated as CASSSHKGGKDEQYF.

In this sample, this clonotype turned up a few times. The chain links TRBV4-3 to TRBJ2-1; TRBD1 matches at 8 bases. This CDR3 contains 15 residues. With V trimmed by 1 base and J by 4 bases, 3 bases remained unmatched. Germline V gene data show CDR1 as LGHNA and CDR2 as YSLEER. CDR3 sequence: CASSQGTGGYNEQFF. CDR3 bases: TGCGCCAGCAGCCAAGGTACAGGGGGGTACAATGAGCAGTTCTTC.

The chain employs TRBV20-1 and TRBJ2-1; TRBD2 aligns across 10 bases. The CDR3 totals 14 residues. The V gene end was trimmed by 6 bases and the J gene end by 3 bases; junction bases not matched to a gene: 5. CDR1 DFQATT and CDR2 SNEGSKA come from the germline V gene (reference sequence). CDR3 amino acids: CSAQLAGDYNEQFF. The CDR3 DNA follows: TGCAGTGCACAGCTAGCGGGAGACTACAATGAGCAGTTCTTC.

On this clonotype: Here the CDR3 omits its conserved ending phenylalanine or tryptophan, so a read error is the likely source. This chain links TRBV29-1 with TRBJ2-5; no definite D call. Trimming took 4 bases from V and 1 from J, leaving 10 bases between them. CDR1 and CDR2 (germline): SQVTM, ANQGSEA. This CDR3 has 13 residues. The chain's CDR3 is CSVVQGGQETQYL. CDR3 DNA: TGCAGCGTTGTTCAAGGCGGCCAAGAGACCCAGTACTTG.

The chain has TRBV6-2 or TRBV6-3 and TRBJ2-7, with D possibly being TRBD2 (7 bases). Deletions cut 5 bases from V and 2 bases from J, with 22 bases between. CDR1 is MNHEY and CDR2 is SVGEGT in the germline V gene. There are 17 residues in the CDR3. CDR3 nucleotide sequence: TGTGCCAGCAGTAGCTGGGCGGGGGCGAGGATTACCTACGAGCAGTACTTC. Encoded protein: CASSSWAGARITYEQYF.

This clonotype was detected a few times. The V call is TRBV5-1, the J call TRBJ2-3, with 7 nucleotides matching TRBD2. The germline V gene encodes CDR1 SGHRS and CDR2 YFSETQ. Unmatched junction bases numbered 1, after V lost 5 bases and J lost 1 base. This CDR3 is 13 amino acids long. The CDR3 spells CASRSGGTDTQYF. In nucleotides, the CDR3 is TGCGCCAGCAGAAGCGGGGGCACAGATACGCAGTATTTT. The entire variable domain, with the rest obtained from reference TRBV5-1 and TRBJ2-3, is as follows: KAGVTQTPRYLIKTRGQQVTLSCSPISGHRSVSWYQQTPGQGLQFLFEYFSETQRNKGNFPGRFSGRQFSNSRSEMNVSTLELGDSALYLCASRSGGTDTQYFGPGTRLTVL.

The chain has TRBV28 and TRBJ1-6, with a weak D call TRBD1 (5 bases). This CDR3 has 12 amino acids. Germline V lookup: CDR1 MDHEN, CDR2 SYDVKM. The CDR3 region is CGTGTENSPLHF. The CDR3 DNA reads TGTGGGACCGGGACGGAGAATTCACCCCTCCACTTT.

As for this clonotype: This may be a read error, as it is one base from a much larger clone. The chain employs TRBV7-9 and TRBJ1-1; D unresolved. Germline V gene sequence: CDR1 SEHNR, CDR2 FQNEAQ (reference sequence). V was cut by 1 base and J by 6 bases, with 6 bases left in between. This CDR3 is 12 amino acids long. The CDR3 sequence: CASSLGRAEAFF. CDR3 nucleotide sequence: TGTGCCAGCAGCTTAGGACGGGCTGAAGCTTTCTTT. The variable domain in full, completed from reference TRBV7-9 and TRBJ1-1, reads DTGVSQNPRHKITKRGQNVTFRCDPISEHNRLYWYRQTLGQGPEFLTYFQNEAQLEKSRLLSDRFSAERPKGSFSTLEIQRTEQGDSAMYLCASSLGRAEAFFGQGTRLTVV.

This clonotype has just a few counts. The V call is TRBV29-1, the J call TRBJ2-1; weak D call: TRBD2 (5 bases). CDR3 length: 12 amino acids. Between the trimmed V and J ends, which lost 4 bases and 6 bases, there was a span of 10 bases. CDR1 is SQVTM, CDR2 ANQGSEA, per germline. The CDR3 coding sequence is TGCAGCGTTGTACCGGGGTCCAATGAGCAGTTCTTC. The encoded protein is CSVVPGSNEQFF.

V and J are TRBV11-2 and TRBJ2-3; 10 positions agree with TRBD2. V lost 1 base and J lost 7; bases outside the gene matches: 8. Germline V CDR1 and CDR2: SGHAT, FQNNGV. The CDR3 loop spans 16 amino acids. CDR3 DNA: TGTGCCAGCAGCTTAGGGGATACTAGCGGGGCGAATACGCAGTATTTT. Its protein is CASSLGDTSGANTQYF.

This chain uses TRBV20-1 with TRBJ2-5; the match to TRBD1 covers 9 bases. V was clipped by 2 bases and J by 0 bases; unmatched bases: 4. This CDR3 is 15 amino acids long. CDR1 is DFQATT, CDR2 SNEGSKA, per germline (reference sequence). CDR3 sequence reads: CSARPGTGYQETQYF. In DNA, the CDR3 is TGCAGTGCTAGACCCGGGACAGGGTACCAAGAGACCCAGTACTTC.

This clonotype was seen a handful of times. The chain employs TRBV20-1 and TRBJ2-5; D tentatively reads TRBD1 or TRBD2 (5 bases each). The CDR3 consists of 15 residues. Germline CDR1 reads DFQATT; CDR2 reads SNEGSKA (reference sequence). The germline V and J ends were trimmed by 3 bases and 1 base, with 15 bases remaining between them. The CDR3 coding sequence is TGCAGTGCTAGGGACTCACAGGCTATCCAAGAGACCCAGTACTTC. The encoded protein is CSARDSQAIQETQYF.

This clonotype was recorded a few times. The CDR3, as DNA: TGCAGCACCGAACAGGGGAACTATGGCTACACCTTC. This gives the protein CSTEQGNYGYTF. The chain uses TRBV29-1 and TRBJ1-2, with 7 bases that match TRBD1. Germline CDR1 and CDR2: SQVTM and ANQGSEA. The J segment lost 2 bases and the V segment lost 8 bases, leaving 5 bases of the junction unmatched. The CDR3 sequence is 12 residues long.

This chain joins TRBV29-1 and TRBJ2-5; 9 bases agree with TRBD1. CDR3 length: 13 residues. The ends lost 5 bases at V and 4 bases at J; junction bases unmatched: 5. Germline V gene lookup returns CDR1 SQVTM and CDR2 ANQGSEA. The CDR3 sequence is CSVSQGARETQYF. The DNA for the CDR3 is TGCAGCGTTTCACAGGGGGCGCGAGAGACCCAGTACTTC.

The chain is built from TRBV10-3 and TRBJ2-3; 8 nucleotides agree with TRBD2. The CDR3 runs to 15 residues. The ends lost 0 bases at V and 1 base at J; junction bases unmatched: 0. Germline values: CDR1 ENHRY, CDR2 SYGVKD. CDR3 loop: CAISESSGGTDTQYF. Written as DNA, the CDR3 is TGTGCCATCAGTGAGTCTAGCGGGGGCACAGATACGCAGTATTTT.

The V gene is TRBV5-1, the J gene TRBJ1-2; D ambiguous. The V end was cut by 0 bases, the J end by 0 bases, with 6 bases between. Per germline, CDR1 SGHRS and CDR2 YFSETQ. The CDR3 loop spans 14 amino acids. The CDR3 region is CASSLGHPNYGYTF. Here the CDR3 DNA reads TGCGCCAGCAGCTTGGGACACCCTAACTATGGCTACACCTTC.

This clonotype was found a few times. The chain has TRBV5-1 and TRBJ2-1; D gene uncertain. Germline CDR1 and CDR2: SGHRS and YFSETQ. Trimming removed 2 bases at V and 4 bases at J, with 10 bases between. The CDR3 consists of 14 residues. Written as DNA, the CDR3 is TGCGCCAGCAGCTTAGTTGCAAATTACAATGAGCAGTTCTTC. Its translation: CASSLVANYNEQFF.

V is TRBV6-5 and J is TRBJ1-2; the D gene is possibly TRBD1 (6 bases). V shed 2 bases and J shed 4 bases, with 14 bases lying between them. This CDR3 contains 15 residues. Germline CDR1 is MNHEY and CDR2 is SVGAGI. The CDR3 here is CASSYEGGRSYGYTF. The CDR3 region has the DNA TGTGCCAGCAGTTACGAAGGGGGGCGCAGCTATGGCTACACCTTC.

The chain links TRBV29-1 to TRBJ2-1; TRBD2 matches at 8 bases. Germline values: CDR1 SQVTM, CDR2 ANQGSEA. This CDR3 contains 14 residues. Germline trimming cut 8 bases from V and 0 bases from J; bases unmatched to any gene: 6. This CDR3 is CSISSGGSYNEQFF. The CDR3 bases are TGCAGCATTTCCAGCGGGGGCTCCTACAATGAGCAGTTCTTC.

This clonotype has more than one count but fewer than ten. The rearrangement links TRBV24-1 to TRBJ2-1, with 10 bases that match TRBD2. Germline CDR1 KGHDR, CDR2 SFDVKD. V lost 4 bases to trimming and J lost 10 bases; unmatched junction nucleotides: 6. The CDR3 totals 14 residues. The CDR3 protein is CATSDPGLAAEQFF. The CDR3 DNA reads as TGTGCCACCAGTGACCCTGGACTAGCGGCCGAGCAGTTCTTC.

The chain employs TRBV4-3 and TRBJ1-2; D call uncertain. The CDR3 has 13 residues. The germline gives CDR1 LGHNA, CDR2 YSLEER. With 1 base removed from V and 8 bases from J, the gap between germline ends came to 11 bases. The CDR3 coding sequence is TGCGCCAGCAGCCAAGGGACTCTTGGCGGCTACACCTTC. It is translated as CASSQGTLGGYTF.

V is TRBV20-1 and J is TRBJ2-7; no definite D call. Per germline, CDR1 DFQATT and CDR2 SNEGSKA (reference sequence). This CDR3 has 14 amino acids. Trimming removed 2 bases from V and 6 bases from J, with 17 bases in between. The CDR3 here is CSARTIPPASEQYF. CDR3 DNA sequence: TGCAGTGCTAGAACTATCCCCCCAGCGTCCGAGCAGTACTTC.

This clonotype occurred once. This sequence joins TRBV7-2 and TRBJ2-7; D may be TRBD2 (5 bases). The DNA end lines up better with TRBJ2-5; the J call may be wrong. The CDR3 is made up of 15 amino acids. Germline-derived CDR1 and CDR2 are SGHTA and FQGNSA. DNA for the CDR3: TGTGCCAGCAGCCAAGGACGGGGTAGCTGGGAGACCCAGTACTTC. Its protein product is CASSQGRGSWETQYF.

The rearrangement joins TRBV20-1 to TRBJ2-1; no firm D call. V was pared by 5 bases and J by 2 bases, with 7 bases between. Germline V CDR1 and CDR2: DFQATT, SNEGSKA (reference sequence). The CDR3 totals 12 residues. In DNA, the CDR3 is TGCAGTGCTTCCGAGACCTACAATGAGCAGTTCTTC. It yields the protein CSASETYNEQFF.